This T cell receptor beta chain originates from a study of T cell responses to AZD1222 COVID-19 vaccine. TCRdb's copy holds only in-frame clones and misses some; the assay was immunoSEQ multiplex PCR. The data show 100,000 to 150,000 clones, approximately 85% seen once. Trimming cost V 5 bases and J 1 base, with 9 bases left between them. From germline, CDR1 is SEHNR and CDR2 FQNEAQ (reference sequence). This CDR3 spans 14 amino acids. The V call is TRBV7-9, the J call TRBJ1-3; D perhaps matches TRBD1 (6 bases). This clonotype originated in an adult in good health. The sample here was peripheral blood, taken on day 0 of AZD1222 vaccination. The CDR3 protein is CASSDQGSGNTIYF. For the CDR3, the DNA is TGTGCCAGCAGCGACCAGGGGTCTGGAAACACCATATATTTT.